This T cell receptor (beta chain) is from a study of technical replicates of blood from a handful of donors. Data came from immunoSEQ multiplex PCR; TCRdb stores just in-frame clones and leaves some out. The data contain about 53,000 clones, about 86% of them singletons. The CDR3 length is 13 residues. The ends lost 5 bases at V and 7 bases at J; junction bases unmatched: 5. CDR1 is GTSNPN and CDR2 is SVGIG in the germline V gene (reference sequence). The chain combines TRBV30 with TRBJ1-5, with 10 bases aligning to TRBD1. The sample consisted of PBMCs. The TCR sequence derives from a human donor in good health. Some clones in this sample may be carry-over from other donors' samples. The CDR3 region has the DNA TGTGCCTGGGGGACAGGGGATGGCCAGCCCCAGCATTTT. Protein: CAWGTGDGQPQHF.